A single sample is the source of the 24 T cell receptor beta chains below, sequenced in a study of T-cell reconstitution after alpha-beta-depleted transplantation in children. The TCRbeta library was prepared with unique molecular identifiers. TCRdb re-derived calls from the PCR reads in MiXCR, one entry per CDR3 protein. Of about 610,000 distinct CDR3 sequences listed, roughly a tenth were seen once; the top ten hold 4%. Material: PBMCs from the stem cell graft donor, obtained from the stem cell graft. The receptors come from a human donor who donated a stem cell graft to a child with acute myeloid leukemia.

This clonotype was found many times. The chain recombines TRBV4-3 with TRBJ2-3; a possible D gene is TRBD1 (6 bases). Per the germline V gene, CDR1 is LGHNA and CDR2 is YSLEER. CDR3 length: 18 residues. Trimming left V 1 base short and J 2 bases short, with 19 bases between. The CDR3 nucleotides read TGCGCCAGCAGCCAAGGCCTGGACAGAGGTTCTTTCACAGATACGCAGTATTTT. Amino acids: CASSQGLDRGSFTDTQYF.

This clonotype was found many times. The V gene is TRBV6-2 or TRBV6-3, the J gene TRBJ2-1, with TRBD1 matching 7 bases. The ends lost 7 bases at V and 8 bases at J; junction bases unmatched: 11. In germline, CDR1 is MNHEY, CDR2 SVGEGT. This CDR3 is 14 amino acids long. The CDR3 region has the DNA TGTGCCAGCATCAAGACAGGGTTGTTGGATGAGCAGTTCTTC. The encoded protein is CASIKTGLLDEQFF.

Many counts were recorded for this clonotype. V gene TRBV5-1 combines with J gene TRBJ1-1; D is unresolved. The CDR3 is made up of 14 amino acids. Trimming pared 0 bases from V and 0 bases from J, leaving 6 bases between. Per the germline V gene, CDR1 is SGHRS and CDR2 is YFSETQ. DNA for the CDR3: TGCGCCAGCAGCTTGGAGGCGATGAACACTGAAGCTTTCTTT. Its translation: CASSLEAMNTEAFF. The full variable domain, rest sourced from reference TRBV5-1 and TRBJ1-1, is KAGVTQTPRYLIKTRGQQVTLSCSPISGHRSVSWYQQTPGQGLQFLFEYFSETQRNKGNFPGRFSGRQFSNSRSEMNVSTLELGDSALYLCASSLEAMNTEAFFGQGTRLTVV.

This clonotype has more than one count but fewer than ten. The J gene is TRBJ2-1, the V gene TRBV18, with 8 bases identical to TRBD2. This CDR3 spans 16 amino acids. V shed 5 bases, J shed 5 bases, and the junction held 11 bases outside the gene matches. Germline V gives CDR1 KGHSH, CDR2 LQKENI. The CDR3 is CASSDPGGPRDNEQFF. In nucleotides, the CDR3 is TGTGCCAGCTCAGATCCGGGAGGGCCGAGGGACAATGAGCAGTTCTTC. The full variable domain, rest sourced from reference TRBV18 and TRBJ2-1, is NAGVMQNPRHLVRRRGQEARLRCSPMKGHSHVYWYRQLPEEGLKFMVYLQKENIIDESGMPKERFSAEFPKEGPSILRIQQVVRGDSAAYFCASSDPGGPRDNEQFFGPGTRLTVL.

The chain joins TRBV20-1 to TRBJ1-2; the match to TRBD1 covers 8 bases. The CDR3 spans 14 residues. Looked up from germline, CDR1 is DFQATT and CDR2 is SNEGSKA (reference sequence). V trimming: 3 bases; J trimming: 1 base; junction bases outside the gene matches: 4. The CDR3 coding sequence is TGCAGTGCTAGTCAACAGGGGGGTAACTATGGCTACACCTTC. Its protein is CSASQQGGNYGYTF.

This clonotype has just a few counts. The chain couples TRBV3-1 to TRBJ2-1; TRBD2 is a possible D gene (7 bases). The germline V and J ends were trimmed by 4 bases and 9 bases, with 19 bases remaining between them. The CDR3 length is 15 residues. Germline V lookup: CDR1 LGHDT, CDR2 YNNKEL (reference sequence). CDR3 in DNA: TGTGCCAGCAGCCCCGGGGGGCCGGGGGCTTTTGAGCAGTTCTTC. This encodes CASSPGGPGAFEQFF.

This clonotype was recorded at least ten times. The chain recombines TRBV29-1 with TRBJ2-1, with D possibly being TRBD1 (5 bases). Germline CDR1 SQVTM, CDR2 ANQGSEA. CDR3 size: 15 residues. Trimming cost V 2 bases and J 3 bases, with 14 bases left between them. The CDR3 here is CSVETGHRDYNEQFF. DNA of the CDR3: TGCAGCGTTGAAACCGGACACAGAGACTACAATGAGCAGTTCTTC.

The chain combines TRBV20-1 with TRBJ2-5; D is perhaps TRBD2 (6 bases). The CDR3 has 16 amino acids. V was trimmed by 0 bases and J by 4 bases, leaving 18 bases between them. Looked up from germline, CDR1 is DFQATT and CDR2 is SNEGSKA (reference sequence). CDR3 in DNA: TGCAGTGCTAGAGATCCTTTGCGGGGAGTGATAGAGACCCAGTACTTC. Amino acid sequence: CSARDPLRGVIETQYF.

The V and J genes are TRBV18 and TRBJ1-5; D unclear. The CDR3 sequence is 14 residues long. V lost 3 bases and J lost 1, with 7 bases in between. CDR1 is KGHSH, CDR2 LQKENI, per germline. CDR3 nucleotide sequence: TGTGCCAGCTCACCGCTGGACAGCAATCAGCCCCAGCATTTT. It yields the protein CASSPLDSNQPQHF.

This clonotype was counted between two and nine times. V usage is TRBV29-1 and J usage is TRBJ2-1, with TRBD2 identical over 9 bases. CDR1 and CDR2 (germline): SQVTM, ANQGSEA. The CDR3 runs to 14 residues. V lost 1 base, J lost 6 bases, and 4 bases stayed unmatched. This chain's CDR3 is CSVEVSGRANEQFF. Here the CDR3 DNA reads TGCAGCGTTGAAGTTAGCGGGAGAGCCAATGAGCAGTTCTTC.

This clonotype was counted many times. The V gene is TRBV10-3, the J gene TRBJ2-2; D gene unclear. V dropped 3 bases and J dropped 4 bases, with 6 bases sitting between them. This CDR3 contains 13 residues. CDR1 is ENHRY and CDR2 is SYGVKD in the germline V gene. CDR3 coding DNA: TGTGCCATCAGTGATGACGGCACCGGGGAGCTGTTTTTT. The encoded protein is CAISDDGTGELFF.

There are a few counts of this clonotype. CDR3 sequence (DNA): TGCAGTGCTAGATCACTCGTGGGCAGGGTCGGAGAGACCCAGTACTTC. Its protein product is CSARSLVGRVGETQYF. The rearrangement uses TRBV20-1 and TRBJ2-5; D perhaps matches TRBD1 (5 bases). The length of the CDR3 is 16 residues. Trimming removed 2 bases at V and 4 bases at J, with 20 bases between. Germline V gives CDR1 DFQATT, CDR2 SNEGSKA (reference sequence).

Ten or more counts support this clonotype. The CDR3 spells CASSSRTSGNEQYF. DNA of the CDR3: TGTGCCAGCAGTAGTCGGACCTCAGGGAACGAGCAGTACTTC. V usage is TRBV6-5 and J usage is TRBJ2-7, with D maybe TRBD1 (5 bases). The ends were cut back, 5 bases at V and 5 bases at J, with 16 bases in the middle. The CDR3 extends over 14 amino acids. Germline CDR1 reads MNHEY; CDR2 reads SVGAGI.

This clonotype has more than one count but fewer than ten. The chain is built from TRBV10-3 and TRBJ2-1; maybe TRBD2 (6 bases). The CDR3 runs 14 residues. V lost 4 bases and J lost 8, with 15 bases in between. Germline V gene sequence: CDR1 ENHRY, CDR2 SYGVKD. The CDR3 nucleotides are TGTGCCATCAGTGGGGGGAGGAGCGGCGATGAGCAGTTCTTC. Protein sequence: CAISGGRSGDEQFF.

V gene TRBV9 combines with J gene TRBJ2-2; 7 nucleotides line up with TRBD1. The germline V gene has CDR1 SGDLS and CDR2 YYNGEE. Trimming took 9 bases from V and 8 from J; bases not matched to a gene: 19. This CDR3 is built from 16 residues. The CDR3 loop reads CATPRRDSQFAGELFF. Here the CDR3 DNA reads TGTGCCACCCCACGAAGGGACAGTCAGTTTGCTGGGGAGCTGTTTTTT.

The V and J genes are TRBV3-1 and TRBJ2-2, with D possibly matching TRBD1 (7 bases). The germline V gene has CDR1 LGHDT and CDR2 YNNKEL (reference sequence). V was clipped by 6 bases and J by 3 bases, with 14 bases between them. CDR3 length: 15 residues. Written as DNA, the CDR3 is TGTGCCAGCAGTCCAGCAGGGGGGTACACCGGGGAGCTGTTTTTT. The encoded protein is CASSPAGGYTGELFF.

V is TRBV24-1 and J is TRBJ2-1, with 12 bases that match TRBD2. Germline lookup yields CDR1 KGHDR and CDR2 SFDVKD. Trimming removed 4 bases from V and 7 bases from J; junction bases left unmatched: 13. The CDR3 is 18 residues long. CDR3 nucleotides: TGTGCCACCAGTGAGGCTGGGACTAGCGGGCGTACAAGGAATGAGCAGTTCTTC. This translates into CATSEAGTSGRTRNEQFF.

The sample holds a few counts of this clonotype. This chain uses TRBV5-1 with TRBJ2-1; TRBD2 agrees at 12 bases. Losses at the gene ends were 1 base for V and 1 base for J; bases not matched to a gene: 6. Germline V lookup: CDR1 SGHRS, CDR2 YFSETQ. The CDR3 runs to 18 residues. This CDR3 reads CASSLTSGRLTSYNEQFF. DNA of the CDR3: TGCGCCAGCAGCTTGACTAGCGGGAGGTTAACATCCTACAATGAGCAGTTCTTC.

Comments on this clonotype: A read error is possible here, since a much larger clone lies one base away. The V gene is TRBV15, the J gene TRBJ1-5, with 7 bases lining up with TRBD1. This CDR3 region has 14 residues. The germline V gene has CDR1 LNHNV and CDR2 YYDKDF (reference sequence). CDR3 sequence (DNA): TGTGCCACCAGCAGAGCAGGGGGAAAGGGGCCCCTGCATTTT. This translates into CATSRAGGKGPLHF.

In its sample, this clonotype was seen a few times. This chain links TRBV15 with TRBJ1-3, with a possible D match to TRBD1 (6 bases). Trimming stripped 4 bases from V and 1 base from J, with 11 bases between. CDR1 and CDR2 (germline): LNHNV, YYDKDF (reference sequence). CDR3 length equals 15 residues. CDR3 sequence (DNA): TGTGCCACCAGCATTCGGGGGCGATCTGGAAACACCATATATTTT. This codes for CATSIRGRSGNTIYF.

This chain connects TRBV7-9 to TRBJ1-3; no clear D. In germline, CDR1 is SEHNR, CDR2 FQNEAQ (reference sequence). The CDR3 spans 15 residues. V dropped 5 bases and J dropped 0 bases, with 11 bases sitting between them. CDR3 loop: CASSQDWYSGNTIYF. The DNA for the CDR3 is TGTGCCAGCAGCCAGGACTGGTACTCTGGAAACACCATATATTTT.

V is TRBV5-1 and J is TRBJ2-6; 7 nucleotides align to TRBD1. The CDR3 extends over 18 amino acids. J lost 1 base, V lost 3 bases, and 10 bases had no gene match. CDR1 is SGHRS, CDR2 YFSETQ, per germline. The CDR3 loop is CASSSGDSGGSGANVLTF. The CDR3 DNA is TGCGCCAGCAGCTCCGGGGACAGTGGTGGGTCTGGGGCCAACGTCCTGACTTTC.

The chain joins TRBV27 to TRBJ2-2, with 12 bases aligning to TRBD2. Germline CDR1 and CDR2: MNHEY and SMNVEV (reference sequence). Losses at the gene ends were 5 bases for V and 3 bases for J; bases not matched to a gene: 4. The CDR3 loop spans 16 amino acids. This CDR3 reads CASSRLAGVDTGELFF. The CDR3 DNA follows: TGTGCCAGCAGTAGACTAGCGGGAGTAGACACCGGGGAGCTGTTTTTT.

This clonotype appeared once. The chain employs TRBV29-1 and TRBJ2-4; possible D gene TRBD2, 6 bases. Trimming removed 4 bases at V and 0 bases at J, with 13 bases between. This CDR3 is 15 amino acids long. Per germline, CDR1 SQVTM and CDR2 ANQGSEA. The CDR3 is CSVGGGTRAKNIQYF. Here the CDR3 DNA reads TGCAGCGTTGGCGGCGGGACGAGAGCCAAAAACATTCAGTACTTC.